What follows are 7 T cell receptor beta chains derived from one specimen sequenced in a study of shared clonotypes between healthy human individuals. Only CD45RO-negative cells positively selected for CCR7 counted as naive CD8 cells, so terminally differentiated effector memory CD45RA+ cells were excluded. Profiling relied on immunoSEQ multiplex PCR, and the TCRdb table lists in-frame clones only, not all of them. The sample includes about 2 million clones, less than 95% seen only once; the top ten take 1.2%. The source material was naive CD8+ T cells sorted from blood. These receptor sequences come from a man between 18 and 35 years old in good health.

The chain recombines TRBV28 with TRBJ1-2; tentatively, D is TRBD1 (5 bases). The CDR3 has 14 amino acids. Germline CDR1 reads MDHEN; CDR2 reads SYDVKM. V was trimmed by 5 bases and J by 4 bases, leaving 14 bases between them. The CDR3 protein is CASSPGTGPYGYTF. The CDR3 DNA follows: TGTGCCAGCAGTCCAGGGACGGGGCCCTATGGCTACACCTTC.

In regard to this clone: This CDR3 is also generated by other DNA sequences in the sample. The chain employs TRBV27 and TRBJ2-1; 8 nucleotides agree with TRBD1. The V segment lost 3 bases and the J segment 6 bases; nucleotides outside the gene matches: 1. Germline V gene lookup returns CDR1 MNHEY and CDR2 SMNVEV (reference sequence). The CDR3 runs 13 residues. CDR3 region: CASSFQGANEQFF. The DNA of the CDR3 is TGTGCCAGCAGTTTCCAGGGGGCCAATGAGCAGTTCTTC.

This clone has just one count. The chain couples TRBV7-2 to TRBJ2-7; 11 bases align to TRBD2. The length of the CDR3 is 18 residues. Unmatched junction bases numbered 11, after V lost 4 bases and J lost 0 bases. Germline V gene lookup returns CDR1 SGHTA and CDR2 FQGNSA. CDR3 sequence: CASSSTTSGILSSYEQYF. The DNA of the CDR3 is TGTGCCAGCAGCTCAACGACTAGCGGGATCCTATCCTCCTACGAGCAGTACTTC.

The rearrangement joins TRBV5-4 to TRBJ2-1; 8 nucleotides match TRBD1. The germline CDR1 and CDR2 sequences are SGHNT and YYREEE (reference sequence). The length of the CDR3 is 15 residues. J lost 6 bases, V lost 4 bases, and 9 bases had no gene match. The CDR3 here is CASSRGQGVGNEQFF. DNA for the CDR3: TGTGCCAGCAGCAGAGGACAGGGAGTCGGCAATGAGCAGTTCTTC.

The chain has TRBV5-3 and TRBJ1-5; TRBD1 might be the D (5 bases). TRBV5-3 has ORF status, its function being uncertain. The V gene lost 5 bases and the J gene lost 0 bases, with 18 bases spanning the gap. This CDR3 has 17 amino acids. CDR3 sequence reads: CARRHGTVGHSNQPQHF. The CDR3 DNA sequence: TGTGCCAGAAGACACGGGACTGTGGGCCATAGCAATCAGCCCCAGCATTTT.

V gene TRBV10-3 combines with J gene TRBJ1-1, with TRBD1 as a possible D gene (6 bases). Trimming took 8 bases from V and 4 from J, leaving 17 bases between them. The V gene's germline CDR1 is ENHRY and CDR2 SYGVKD. The CDR3 has 14 amino acids. Here the CDR3 reads CAIGHEGGTTEAFF. The CDR3, as DNA: TGTGCCATCGGCCACGAGGGGGGTACCACTGAAGCTTTCTTT.

The chain carries TRBV6-6 and TRBJ2-2; 7 positions match TRBD2. This CDR3 has 16 amino acids. Germline CDR1 reads MNHNY; CDR2 reads SVGAGI (reference sequence). V was clipped by 0 bases and J by 3 bases; unmatched bases: 4. For the CDR3, the DNA is TGTGCCAGCAGTTACTCGGGCGGGAGATACACCGGGGAGCTGTTTTTT. Translation: CASSYSGGRYTGELFF.